This paragraph reports one TCR beta chain. The antigen remains unidentified. Libraries were prepared by immunoSEQ multiplex PCR; TCRdb keeps only in-frame clonotypes and omits some of them. The repertoire holds about 2.1 million clones, just over 90% seen once, with around 1.7% in the top ten. The sample comes from a study of shared clonotypes between healthy human individuals. Study-level points and caveats: What naive subsets generally showed was a larger estimated richness than memory subsets showed.

CDR3 length: 13 amino acids. Germline lookup yields CDR1 MGHRA and CDR2 YSYEKL. Trimming at V came to 4 bases and at J to 4 bases, leaving 2 bases not matched to a gene. Only CD45RO-negative cells positively selected for CCR7 counted as naive CD8 cells, so terminally differentiated effector memory CD45RA+ cells were excluded. Sequenced material: naive CD8+ T cells from PBMCs. The rearrangement joins TRBV4-1 to TRBJ2-3; TRBD2 aligns across 7 bases. This TCR was sampled from a man aged 18 to 29 in good health. Some clones in this sample may be carry-over from other donors' samples. CDR3 coding DNA: TGCGCCAGCAGCCCCCGGGGGGCAGATACGCAGTATTTT. This translates into CASSPRGADTQYF.